This is a list of T cell receptor beta chains from one sample in a study of neurological immune-mediated disorders. MiXCR, applied by TCRdb to the 5' RACE reads, yields one record per CDR3 protein. The sample has approximately 58,000 distinct CDR3 sequences, about an eighth seen once. The sequenced sample was PBMCs. The source is a man between 60 and 75 years old in good health. CDR3s include the opening cysteine and the closing phenylalanine or tryptophan. Fields, in order: CDR3 DNA, CDR3 protein, V gene, clone size, J gene, D gene. D genes are given only for firm matches. Expanded clones are given a class, and other clones once, few, many or no size at all.

cdr3_nt: TGCAGTGCTAGAGATGGCGGGACAGGGAGGGATGAGCAGTTCTTC
cdr3_aa: CSARDGGTGRDEQFF
v_call: TRBV20-1
clone_size: many
j_call: TRBJ2-1
d_call: TRBD1

cdr3_nt: TGTGCCAGCAGTCGAAGACAGGGAGTACGAGATACGCAGTATTTT
cdr3_aa: CASSRRQGVRDTQYF
v_call: TRBV28
clone_size: many
j_call: TRBJ2-3
d_call: TRBD1

cdr3_nt: TGCAGTGCTGCGAGACACGATGGCTACACCTTC
cdr3_aa: CSAARHDGYTF
v_call: TRBV20-1
clone_size: many
j_call: TRBJ1-2
d_call: NA

cdr3_nt: TGCGCCAGCAGCCAAAGCTTGGGACTAGCGGGGGGATCCCCGACAGATACGCAGTATTTT
cdr3_aa: CASSQSLGLAGGSPTDTQYF
v_call: TRBV4-3
clone_size: many
j_call: TRBJ2-3
d_call: TRBD2

cdr3_nt: TGTGCCAGCAGGTCCGTGGGGGCCGCCTACTACAATGAGCAGTTCTTC
cdr3_aa: CASRSVGAAYYNEQFF
v_call: TRBV6-5
clone_size: many
j_call: TRBJ2-1
d_call: NA

cdr3_nt: TGCAGTGCTTATCGGACAGGGGGCGCGGGCGCGGAGGTTAAGGGAGCTTTCTTT
cdr3_aa: CSAYRTGGAGAEVKGAFF
v_call: TRBV20-1
clone_size: many
j_call: TRBJ1-1
d_call: TRBD1

cdr3_nt: TGTGCCAGCAGCTTAGGTGCAGGTCGGGAAGCTTTCTTT
cdr3_aa: CASSLGAGREAFF
v_call: TRBV7-9
clone_size: many
j_call: TRBJ1-1
d_call: NA

cdr3_nt: TGTGCCAGCAGTTTTGGTAGCGGGGAAGAGACCCAGTACTTC
cdr3_aa: CASSFGSGEETQYF
v_call: TRBV27
clone_size: many
j_call: TRBJ2-5
d_call: TRBD2

cdr3_nt: TGTGCCACGTCAGACAGGTCCTACAATGAGCAGTTCTTC
cdr3_aa: CATSDRSYNEQFF
v_call: TRBV6-6
clone_size: many
j_call: TRBJ2-1
d_call: NA

cdr3_nt: TGTGCCAGCAGTTACGGGGGGGACAGGGGCCCCTATGGCTACACCTTC
cdr3_aa: CASSYGGDRGPYGYTF
v_call: TRBV6-5
clone_size: many
j_call: TRBJ1-2
d_call: TRBD1

cdr3_nt: TGTGCCAGCAGTCTCGGGTCCGGGAATTCACCCCTCCACTTT
cdr3_aa: CASSLGSGNSPLHF
v_call: TRBV6-5
clone_size: many
j_call: TRBJ1-6
d_call: NA

cdr3_nt: TGTGCCATCAGTGATCCCGGGACAGGGCATCACGAGCAGTACTTC
cdr3_aa: CAISDPGTGHHEQYF
v_call: TRBV10-3
clone_size: many
j_call: TRBJ2-7
d_call: TRBD1

cdr3_nt: TGTGCCAGCAGACGGGAGACCGGGGAGCTGTTTTTT
cdr3_aa: CASRRETGELFF
v_call: TRBV11-3
clone_size: many
j_call: TRBJ2-2
d_call: NA

cdr3_nt: TGTGCCAGCTTGAGGAACACTGAAGCTTTCTTT
cdr3_aa: CASLRNTEAFF
v_call: TRBV6-2/TRBV6-3
clone_size: many
j_call: TRBJ1-1
d_call: NA

cdr3_nt: TGTGCCAGCAGCTTAAGTCAGAACGGGATAGGGGAGCAGTACTTC
cdr3_aa: CASSLSQNGIGEQYF
v_call: TRBV7-2
clone_size: many
j_call: TRBJ2-7
d_call: NA

cdr3_nt: TGTGCCATCAGTGACTACCGACCGAATTCACCCCTCCACTTT
cdr3_aa: CAISDYRPNSPLHF
v_call: TRBV10-3
clone_size: many
j_call: TRBJ1-6
d_call: NA

cdr3_nt: TGCGCCAGCAGCCAAGGGACAGCGGCCAGCTCCTACGAGCAGTACTTC
cdr3_aa: CASSQGTAASSYEQYF
v_call: TRBV4-3
clone_size: many
j_call: TRBJ2-7
d_call: NA

cdr3_nt: TGTGCCAGCAGTTGGGTGGAAGGCTACAATGAGCAGTTCTTC
cdr3_aa: CASSWVEGYNEQFF
v_call: TRBV5-4
clone_size: NA
j_call: TRBJ2-1
d_call: NA

cdr3_nt: TGCGCCAGCAGCTTGGCCAGCGCGAACACTGAAGCTTTCTTT
cdr3_aa: CASSLASANTEAFF
v_call: TRBV5-1
clone_size: many
j_call: TRBJ1-1
d_call: NA

cdr3_nt: TGCGCCAGCAGCTTCCTGGAGGGAACCCAGTACTTC
cdr3_aa: CASSFLEGTQYF
v_call: TRBV5-1
clone_size: few
j_call: TRBJ2-5
d_call: NA

cdr3_nt: TGTGCCACCAGTGATGGACAGGGGGTTGGCTACACCTTC
cdr3_aa: CATSDGQGVGYTF
v_call: TRBV24-1
clone_size: many
j_call: TRBJ1-2
d_call: TRBD1

cdr3_nt: TGTGCCAGCAGCCGCGCCGGACAGCCCTATAATTCACCCCTCCACTTT
cdr3_aa: CASSRAGQPYNSPLHF
v_call: TRBV14
clone_size: many
j_call: TRBJ1-6
d_call: NA

cdr3_nt: TGTGCCAGCAGCTTCGGGGCGCAACAGGACCAGTACTTC
cdr3_aa: CASSFGAQQDQYF
v_call: TRBV7-9
clone_size: many
j_call: TRBJ2-7
d_call: NA

cdr3_nt: TGTGCCAGCAGTCCCGGGGGGAGCAATCAGCCCCAGCATTTT
cdr3_aa: CASSPGGSNQPQHF
v_call: TRBV12-3/TRBV12-4
clone_size: many
j_call: TRBJ1-5
d_call: NA

cdr3_nt: TGTGCCAGCAGCTTAGTACTCTATGAGCAGTTCTTC
cdr3_aa: CASSLVLYEQFF
v_call: TRBV11-2
clone_size: many
j_call: TRBJ2-1
d_call: NA

cdr3_nt: TGCAGCGCCTACTCCACCTCGGACTATGGCTACACCTTC
cdr3_aa: CSAYSTSDYGYTF
v_call: TRBV29-1
clone_size: NA
j_call: TRBJ1-2
d_call: NA

cdr3_nt: TGTGCCATCAGTGAGTCAGAAATTAGGGGCAGTAGAAACGAGCAGTACTTC
cdr3_aa: CAISESEIRGSRNEQYF
v_call: TRBV10-3
clone_size: few
j_call: TRBJ2-7
d_call: NA

cdr3_nt: TGTGCCAGCAGCTTAAGCAGGGTGAACACCGGGGAGCTGTTTTTT
cdr3_aa: CASSLSRVNTGELFF
v_call: TRBV5-5
clone_size: many
j_call: TRBJ2-2
d_call: NA

cdr3_nt: TGTGCCAGCAGCTTAATCAGGGGAAGCACAGATACGCAGTATTTT
cdr3_aa: CASSLIRGSTDTQYF
v_call: TRBV11-2
clone_size: NA
j_call: TRBJ2-3
d_call: NA

cdr3_nt: TGTGCCAGCAGCTTAACTAGGGAGCAGTTCTTC
cdr3_aa: CASSLTREQFF
v_call: TRBV5-6
clone_size: many
j_call: TRBJ2-1
d_call: NA

cdr3_nt: TGTGCCAGCAGCTTAGCACAGGGCATGAACTATGGCTACACCTTC
cdr3_aa: CASSLAQGMNYGYTF
v_call: TRBV7-2
clone_size: many
j_call: TRBJ1-2
d_call: NA

cdr3_nt: TGTGCCAGCAGCATGGGGACGGATATTTCACCCCTCCACTTT
cdr3_aa: CASSMGTDISPLHF
v_call: TRBV7-9
clone_size: many
j_call: TRBJ1-6
d_call: NA

cdr3_nt: TGTGCCAGCAGTGGGACTAGCGGGGGCCTCTACGACATCTTC
cdr3_aa: CASSGTSGGLYDIF
v_call: TRBV12-3/TRBV12-4
clone_size: many
j_call: TRBJ2-1
d_call: TRBD2

cdr3_nt: TGCGCCAGCAGCACTAGGACACCGGAGGACACTGAAGCTTTCTTT
cdr3_aa: CASSTRTPEDTEAFF
v_call: TRBV5-1
clone_size: medium-sized
j_call: TRBJ1-1
d_call: NA